Listed below are T cell receptor beta chains from one sample, sequenced in a study of shared clonotypes between healthy human individuals. Using immunoSEQ multiplex PCR, the repertoire was profiled, and TCRdb retains in-frame clones only, with some absent. The sample comprises 1.6 million or so clones, approximately 96% of which are singletons, and more than 0.9% rests with the top ten. Sequences were obtained from naive CD4+ T cells sorted from blood. Receptors were obtained from a man aged 30 to 39 in good health. CDR3s include the opening cysteine and the closing phenylalanine or tryptophan. The D gene is left open where the match is weak. Rows may omit the clone size; those that give it use once, few, many or a size class.

d_call	clone_size	v_call	cdr3_length	j_call	cdr3_nt	cdr3_aa
NA	once	TRBV11-2	14	TRBJ2-1	TGTGCCAGCAGCTTAGAGCTGCGGAAGGGTGAGCAGTTCTTC	CASSLELRKGEQFF
NA	NA	TRBV7-8	14	TRBJ1-2	TGTGCCAGCAGCCTTGGGGGGTTTAGGTATGGCTACACCTTC	CASSLGGFRYGYTF
NA	NA	TRBV7-2	12	TRBJ2-1	TGTGCCAGCAGCTTTGTAGCGAATGAGCAGTTCTTC	CASSFVANEQFF
TRBD2	NA	TRBV7-2	15	TRBJ2-1	TGTGCCAGCAGCTCTTTAGCGGGAGGGGGCAATGAGCAGTTCTTC	CASSSLAGGGNEQFF
NA	NA	TRBV14	14	TRBJ2-1	TGTGCCAGCAGCCAAGAGCGGCGCGACAATGAGCAGTTCTTC	CASSQERRDNEQFF
NA	NA	TRBV19	12	TRBJ1-1	TGTGCCAGTAGGGACCCAAACACTGAAGCTTTCTTT	CASRDPNTEAFF
NA	NA	TRBV10-3	15	TRBJ2-7	TGTGCCATCAGTGATTGGGGCACCGGGGACTACGAGCAGTACTTC	CAISDWGTGDYEQYF
NA	NA	TRBV6-1	14	TRBJ1-1	TGTGCCAGCAAGGTGGCAGGGTGGAGCACTGAAGCTTTCTTT	CASKVAGWSTEAFF
NA	NA	TRBV9	14	TRBJ2-7	TGTGCCAGCAGCGTAGATTACGGAGGCTACGAGCAGTACTTC	CASSVDYGGYEQYF
NA	NA	TRBV7-9	15	TRBJ2-7	TGTGCCAGCAGCTTAGTTGGGGGCAAGGTCTACGAGCAGTACTTC	CASSLVGGKVYEQYF
NA	NA	TRBV4-1	16	TRBJ2-7	TGCGCCAGCAGCCAAGATATTGCTAGCGTCTCCTACGAGCAGTACTTC	CASSQDIASVSYEQYF
TRBD1	NA	TRBV19	14	TRBJ1-5	TGTGCCAGTAGCAATCAGGGGGTAAGTCAGCCCCAGCATTTT	CASSNQGVSQPQHF
NA	NA	TRBV21-1	16	TRBJ2-1	TGTGCCAGCAAAGGTTCTAGGGACAGAGCCTACAATGAGCAGTTCTTC	CASKGSRDRAYNEQFF
NA	NA	TRBV6-5	13	TRBJ2-1	TGTGCCAGCAGTTTGGGTTGGGGTAATGAGCAGTTCTTC	CASSLGWGNEQFF
TRBD1	NA	TRBV7-9	15	TRBJ1-2	TGTGCCAGCAGCTCTGGGACAGGCCTCGTCTATGGCTACACCTTC	CASSSGTGLVYGYTF
TRBD2	NA	TRBV7-3	14	TRBJ2-1	TGTGCCAGCAGCTTATTTCCTAGCGGGTCTGAGCAGTTCTTC	CASSLFPSGSEQFF
NA	NA	TRBV15	12	TRBJ1-4	TGTGCCACCAGCAGCCCCAAGGGTACACTGTTTTTT	CATSSPKGTLFF
TRBD2	NA	TRBV11-2	17	TRBJ2-1	TGTGCCAGCAGCTTGACCGGGACTAGCGGGCCCTACAATGAGCAGTTCTTC	CASSLTGTSGPYNEQFF
NA	NA	TRBV7-9	17	TRBJ2-2	TGTGCCAGCAGCAAGGAACTAGGGACCATCCCCACCGGGGAGCTGTTTTTT	CASSKELGTIPTGELFF
TRBD1	NA	TRBV5-1	17	TRBJ2-2	TGCGCCAGCAGCTCAACAGGGGGCACTGCGAACACCGGGGAGCTGTTTTTT	CASSSTGGTANTGELFF
NA	NA	TRBV11-2	18	TRBJ1-1	TGTGCCAGCAGCCTTGCTATACGGGGTGGGGCTATGAACACTGAAGCTTTCTTT	CASSLAIRGGAMNTEAFF
NA	NA	TRBV19	16	TRBJ1-5	TGTGCCAGTAGTATAACAGGGACAAGTAGCAATCAGCCCCAGCATTTT	CASSITGTSSNQPQHF
NA	NA	TRBV9	14	TRBJ2-3	TGTGCCAGCAGCGTAGGCCCCTTGGGTGATACGCAGTATTTT	CASSVGPLGDTQYF
NA	NA	TRBV7-9	15	TRBJ1-6	TGTGCCAGCACCAGAGATTCAGGGTCCAATTCACCCCTCCACTTT	CASTRDSGSNSPLHF
TRBD2	NA	TRBV6-1	16	TRBJ2-3	TGTGCCAGCAGTGATTTGAGCGGGGCAAGCACAGATACGCAGTATTTT	CASSDLSGASTDTQYF
NA	NA	TRBV12-5	13	TRBJ2-5	TGTGCTAGTGGTTCCAGGGACATGGAGACCCAGTACTTC	CASGSRDMETQYF
NA	NA	TRBV5-1	13	TRBJ2-7	TGCGCCAGCAGCCAGGACTGGATCTACGAGCAGTACTTC	CASSQDWIYEQYF
NA	once	TRBV14	12	TRBJ1-1	TGTGCCAGCAGCCCTTTGAACACTGAAGCTTTCTTT	CASSPLNTEAFF
NA	NA	TRBV28	11	TRBJ2-5	TGTGCCAGCAGCGGCCAAGAGACCCAGTACTTC	CASSGQETQYF
NA	NA	TRBV29-1	14	TRBJ1-1	TGCAGCGTATGGGGGGGACGGATGAACACTGAAGCTTTCTTT	CSVWGGRMNTEAFF
TRBD2	once	TRBV5-1	16	TRBJ2-7	TGCGCCAGCAGCTTGTTTTCGGCGGGGGGATACTACGAGCAGTACTTC	CASSLFSAGGYYEQYF
NA	NA	TRBV15	14	TRBJ2-1	TGTGCCACCAGCAGCCGATTGAGTTACAATGAGCAGTTCTTC	CATSSRLSYNEQFF
TRBD1	NA	TRBV5-4	13	TRBJ2-7	TGTGCCAGCAGCCTGGACAGGGCCTACGAGCAGTACTTC	CASSLDRAYEQYF
NA	NA	TRBV28	12	TRBJ2-7	TGTGCCAGCAGACCACTCGGGACGGAGCAGTACTTC	CASRPLGTEQYF
TRBD1	NA	TRBV10-1	16	TRBJ2-2	TGCGCCAGCAGTGAGGACAGGGGCGGTGTCTCCGGGGAGCTGTTTTTT	CASSEDRGGVSGELFF
TRBD1	NA	TRBV7-3	14	TRBJ2-2	TGTGCCAGCAGCTGGGACAGGGAGAGCGGGGAGCTGTTTTTT	CASSWDRESGELFF
TRBD2	NA	TRBV2	15	TRBJ2-2	TGTGCCAGCAGCGTGACTAGCGGGAACACCGGGGAGCTGTTTTTT	CASSVTSGNTGELFF
TRBD2	NA	TRBV5-1	19	TRBJ2-3	TGCGCCAGCAGCTTTAGACTAGCGGGAGGGGATAGAAGCACAGATACGCAGTATTTT	CASSFRLAGGDRSTDTQYF
TRBD1	NA	TRBV19	16	TRBJ2-5	TGTGCCAGTAGTCCCAGGACAGGGATGGGAGCAGAGACCCAGTACTTC	CASSPRTGMGAETQYF
TRBD1	NA	TRBV7-3	13	TRBJ2-2	TGTGCCAGCAGCCCAGGGGGCCCCGGGGAGCTGTTTTTT	CASSPGGPGELFF
NA	NA	TRBV18	13	TRBJ2-7	TGTGCCAGCTCACCAGGACTCAACTACGAGCAGTACTTC	CASSPGLNYEQYF
NA	NA	TRBV6-1	16	TRBJ1-2	TGTGCCAGCAGTGAACGTCCGGGGGGTCCTCCAAATGGCTACACCTTC	CASSERPGGPPNGYTF
NA	NA	TRBV28	12	TRBJ2-5	TGTGCCAGCAGCTCGGGTGGGGAGACCCAGTACTTC	CASSSGGETQYF
TRBD1	NA	TRBV4-1	14	TRBJ1-1	TGCGCCAGCAGCCAGGAACTACAGGGGGATTCGGCTTTCTTT	CASSQELQGDSAFF